The clone carrying this T cell receptor (beta chain) turned up a few times. Antigen unknown. The record originates from a study of T cell repertoires in cytomegalovirus infection. Whole-study context: Public TCR beta signature analysis indicated the presence of both CMV infection and matching HLA type. Study conclusions and caveats: In two of eight donors, the top clonotype was HLA-C-restricted CMV-specific.

TCRdb fed the reads into MiXCR, producing one record per CDR3 protein. Altogether about 490,000 distinct CDR3 sequences are present, 10% to 12% being singletons, with the ten largest covering 10% to 13%. This sequence was found in a human donor in good health (CMV status not recorded). Some clones in this sample may be carry-over from other donors' samples. Sequencing was done on a sample of PBMCs.

In DNA form, the CDR3 reads TGTGCCAGCAGCTCGTCAAGGGGGACTAGAAGGGGGCAGTTCTTC. Its translation is CASSSSRGTRRGQFF. The J gene is TRBJ2-1, the V gene TRBV7-8, with 8 bases that match TRBD2. The CDR3 contains 15 residues. Germline assignment: CDR1 SGHVS and CDR2 FQNEAQ. The J segment lost 12 bases and the V segment lost 4 bases, leaving 14 bases of the junction unmatched. The full variable domain, with the rest looked up from reference TRBV7-8 and TRBJ2-1, is GAGVSQSPRYKVAKRGQDVALRCDPISGHVSLFWYQQALGQGPEFLTYFQNEAQLDKSGLPSDRFFAERPEGSVSTLKIQRTQQEDSAVYLCASSSSRGTRRGQFFGPGTRLTVL.